The T cell receptor (beta chain) under discussion was sequenced for a study of radiotherapy plus CTLA-4 blockade in lung cancer. Across the study: Among patients, about 17% showed objective responses, and around 30% had disease control.

Study observations and caveats: Clones of tumor-derived TCRs expanded in blood after radiotherapy plus ipilimumab. Among reported predictors of response, early blood T cell clone dynamics with interferon-beta performed best.

Patients with chemo-refractory metastatic non-small-cell lung cancer received focal radiation plus CTLA-4 blockade with ipilimumab. This CDR3 contains 17 residues. V gave up 5 bases and J gave up 0 bases, with 14 bases separating them. CDR1 and CDR2 (germline): SGHVS, FQNEAQ. TCRdb keeps only in-frame clones here, not all; method: immunoSEQ multiplex PCR. The data contain 75,000 to 80,000 clones, about 87% of them singletons. A remark on this clone: Its antigen is unidentified.

J is TRBJ2-6 and V is TRBV7-8; D unresolved. Sequences were derived from peripheral blood, sampled from a patient treated with radiotherapy plus ipilimumab. This receptor was obtained from a human donor with non-small cell lung cancer who had stable disease on radiotherapy plus ipilimumab. The DNA for the CDR3 is TGTGCCAGCAGCCCCGGTGGCGGCCGCTCTGGGGCCAACGTCCTGACTTTC. As protein: CASSPGGGRSGANVLTF.